This record looks at one T cell receptor beta chain sequence and its context. Its specificity is not known. Germline CDR1 MNHEY, CDR2 SMNVEV (reference sequence). The CDR3 is made up of 13 amino acids. Vbeta (60) and Jbeta (13) primers were used in the PCR. Original handling: It was a later analysis that counted roughly 79 million unique TCR beta chains, of which some 9.9 million were shared. The protocol was immunoSEQ multiplex PCR, while the TCRdb copy is restricted to in-frame clones and leaves out a portion. Clone size and the V and J calls come from that table; the DNA yielded D and trimming. The profile shows around 150,000 clones, 65% to 85% of them singletons. This sample stems from a study of cytomegalovirus exposure and HLA in healthy donors. Regarding the study as a whole: Immune exposure data for these donors was limited to CMV serostatus. TCR sequences were mostly rare, though some public TCRs occurred in many donors. Sequencing probably produced one cluster of sequence variants that were highly shared.

Sample: PBMCs. The chain links TRBV27 to TRBJ2-5, with D uncertain. The DNA matches TRBJ2-7 better at its end, which makes the J call doubtful. This receptor was obtained from a male donor in good health and CMV-seronegative. The CDR3 sequence is CASSPTRGYEQYF. CDR3 nucleotides: TGTGCCAGCAGTCCCACCCGAGGTTACGAGCAGTACTTC.